This T cell receptor beta chain was identified in a study of blood T cells in healthy people across ages. Concerning this clonotype: A single base separates this from a much larger clone, so it may be a read error.

It was with a sample-barcoded 5' primer and a J-beta primer mix that a second PCR of roughly 6 to 11 cycles was run. Samples each returned at least 2.5 million CDR3-containing paired-end reads. From the 5' RACE reads, TCRdb called clonotypes with MiXCR, one entry per CDR3 protein. This sample has roughly 680,000 distinct CDR3 sequences, with approximately 52% found just once. The CDR3 covers 12 residues. J gave up 5 bases and V 10 bases, and 5 bases lay outside the gene matches. This TCR came from a woman aged 80 or over in good health. This sequence joins TRBV12-3 or TRBV12-4 and TRBJ1-2, with 9 bases fitting TRBD1. Sequenced sample: blood. The CDR3 loop reads CANRDRVYGYTF. CDR3 bases: TGTGCCAACAGGGACAGGGTATATGGCTACACCTTC.